The clone carrying this TCR beta chain was seen only once. Sequencing used immunoSEQ multiplex PCR; TCRdb keeps in-frame clones, though not all of them. The repertoire includes tens of thousands of clones, over 60% of them detected once, and around 1.1% sits in the top ten. Single viable CD3+CD4+CD8-CD45RO+ cells were sorted as the memory CD4+ T cells. These data come from a study of memory CD4+ T cells and cytomegalovirus serostatus. Study-level information: Healthy Belgian adult donors included nine or ten CMV-positive and around 25 CMV-negative people.

The CDR3 contains 14 residues. Germline lookup yields CDR1 SGHTA and CDR2 FQGNSA. Trimming shortened V by 3 bases and J by 7 bases, and 13 bases separated the two germline ends. The specimen sequenced was memory CD4+ T cells from blood. This chain joins TRBV7-2 and TRBJ1-5, with TRBD1 as a possible D gene (5 bases). The TCR sequence derives from an adult in good health and CMV-seronegative. CDR3 sequence: CASSFGQGEQPQHF. The CDR3 bases are TGTGCCAGCAGCTTTGGGCAGGGAGAACAGCCCCAGCATTTT.